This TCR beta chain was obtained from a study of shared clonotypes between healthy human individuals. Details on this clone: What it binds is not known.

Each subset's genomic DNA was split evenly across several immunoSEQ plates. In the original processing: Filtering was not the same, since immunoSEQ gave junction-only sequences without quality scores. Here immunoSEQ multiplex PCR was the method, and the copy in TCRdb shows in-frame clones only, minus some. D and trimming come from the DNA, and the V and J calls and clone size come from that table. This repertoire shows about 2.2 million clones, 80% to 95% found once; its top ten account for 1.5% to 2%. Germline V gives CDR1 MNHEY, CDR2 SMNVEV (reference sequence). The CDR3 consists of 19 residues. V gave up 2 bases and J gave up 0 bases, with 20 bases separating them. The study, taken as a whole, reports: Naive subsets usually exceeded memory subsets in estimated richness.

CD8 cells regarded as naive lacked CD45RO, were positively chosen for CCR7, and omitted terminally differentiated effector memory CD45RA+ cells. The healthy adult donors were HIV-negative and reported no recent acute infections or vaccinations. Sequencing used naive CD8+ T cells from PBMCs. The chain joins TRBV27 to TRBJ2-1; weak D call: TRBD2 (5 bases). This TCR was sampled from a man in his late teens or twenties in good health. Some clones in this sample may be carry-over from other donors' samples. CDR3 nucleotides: TGTGCCAGCAGTTTACCCCCCGAGGTGCGGAGGCTCTCCTACAATGAGCAGTTCTTC. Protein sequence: CASSLPPEVRRLSYNEQFF.